The 21 T cell receptor beta chains given below trace back to one sample, sequenced in a study of vaccination and CD4 T cells after COVID-19. The antigens of these receptors remain unknown. Oncomine TCR Beta short-read sequencing was applied to DNA from cultured CD4+ T cells. TCRdb ran MiXCR on the PCR reads and lists one entry per CDR3 protein. The sample contains some 15,000 distinct CDR3 sequences, approximately 62% of which appear only once. Described treatment: approximately 9-day PBMC culture with coronavirus spike peptide pools or control peptides (ViraFEST assay). Input material: CD4+ T cells from blood, cultured in vitro. Receptors originate from a human donor who had recovered from COVID-19.

The rearrangement uses TRBV6-2 or TRBV6-3 and TRBJ2-1, with D possibly matching TRBD2 (5 bases). V was shortened by 6 bases and J by 3 bases, with 9 bases between the two germline ends. The CDR3 consists of 13 residues. Germline assignment: CDR1 MNHEY and CDR2 SVGEGT. This CDR3 reads CASSLRDYNEQFF. The CDR3 DNA reads TGTGCCAGCAGCCTCCGGGACTACAATGAGCAGTTCTTC.

The CDR3 region is CSARRASGASTDTQYF. CDR3 sequence (DNA): TGCAGTGCTAGAAGGGCTAGCGGAGCTAGCACAGATACGCAGTATTTT. The genes are TRBV20-1 and TRBJ2-3; 7 nucleotides line up with TRBD2. V trimming: 2 bases; J trimming: 0 bases; junction bases outside the gene matches: 8. The CDR3 runs to 16 residues. Germline V gene data show CDR1 as DFQATT and CDR2 as SNEGSKA (reference sequence).

CDR3 nucleotides: TGTGCCAGCAACCCCTTCGGCTCTGGAAACACCATATATTTT. Translating it yields CASNPFGSGNTIYF. The V and J genes are TRBV6-1 and TRBJ1-3, with unresolved D. The CDR3 has 14 amino acids. Trimming left V 7 bases short and J 0 bases short, with 10 bases between. Germline V gene sequence: CDR1 MNHNS, CDR2 SASEGT.

This chain uses TRBV27 with TRBJ1-2; 10 nucleotides agree with TRBD1. Germline V CDR1 and CDR2: MNHEY, SMNVEV (reference sequence). The CDR3 totals 16 residues. J was trimmed by 4 bases and V by 0 bases; bases with no gene match: 5. The CDR3 DNA is TGTGCCAGCAGTTTATCAGGGACAGGGGCCAGCTATGGCTACACCTTC. It encodes CASSLSGTGASYGYTF.

This chain joins TRBV6-1 and TRBJ2-2, with D tentatively TRBD1 (5 bases). Trimming left V 7 bases short and J 0 bases short, with 12 bases between. Germline V gene data show CDR1 as MNHNS and CDR2 as SASEGT. CDR3 length: 15 amino acids. CDR3 sequence (DNA): TGTGCCAGCAAGGGGCGAGAAGCGAACACCGGGGAGCTGTTTTTT. Protein product: CASKGREANTGELFF.

CDR3 loop: CASSFGGHPNTEAFF. CDR3 DNA sequence: TGTGCCAGCAGTTTTGGGGGCCACCCGAACACTGAAGCTTTCTTT. V and J are TRBV6-2 or TRBV6-3 and TRBJ1-1; weak D call: TRBD1 (6 bases). CDR1 is MNHEY, CDR2 SVGEGT, per germline. The CDR3 loop spans 15 amino acids. The ends were cut back, 4 bases at V and 1 base at J, with 13 bases in the middle.

The rearrangement uses TRBV10-1 and TRBJ1-1; D is perhaps TRBD1 (5 bases). Germline-derived CDR1 and CDR2 are WNHNN and SYGVQD (reference sequence). V was clipped by 8 bases and J by 3 bases, with 13 bases between them. The CDR3 runs to 13 residues. CDR3 sequence reads: CASGKGRDTEAFF. In nucleotides, the CDR3 is TGCGCCAGCGGAAAGGGGAGAGACACTGAAGCTTTCTTT.

The rearrangement uses TRBV10-1 and TRBJ2-7; possibly TRBD1 for D (6 bases). The CDR3 covers 13 residues. In germline, CDR1 is WNHNN, CDR2 SYGVQD (reference sequence). V lost 8 bases, J lost 3 bases, and 14 bases lay in between. The chain's CDR3 is CASPDRLIYEQYF. The CDR3 bases are TGCGCCAGCCCCGACAGGCTGATCTACGAGCAGTACTTC.

The chain carries TRBV6-1 and TRBJ1-2; 12 bases align to TRBD1. The CDR3 length is 17 residues. The germline V gene has CDR1 MNHNS and CDR2 SASEGT. V gave up 6 bases and J gave up 4 bases; unmatched junction bases: 12. CDR3 protein: CASRTGTGGFQSYGYTF. CDR3 DNA sequence: TGTGCCAGCAGGACCGGGACAGGGGGCTTCCAAAGCTATGGCTACACCTTC.

The chain couples TRBV19 to TRBJ2-2; TRBD1 matches at 8 bases. J lost 3 bases, V lost 5 bases, and 5 bases had no gene match. The CDR3 totals 15 residues. Germline lookup yields CDR1 LNHDA and CDR2 SQIVND (reference sequence). As DNA, the CDR3 is TGTGCCAGTAGTTTGACAGGGGCGTACACCGGGGAGCTGTTTTTT. This sequence encodes CASSLTGAYTGELFF. Variable domain in full (rest from reference TRBV19 and TRBJ2-2): DGGITQSPKYLFRKEGQNVTLSCEQNLNHDAMYWYRQDPGQGLRLIYYSQIVNDFQKGDIAEGYSVSREKKESFPLTVTSAQKNPTAFYLCASSLTGAYTGELFFGEGSRLTVL.

With regard to this clonotype: At one end, the junction sequence differs from germline, possibly due to a read error. The rearrangement joins TRBV7-2 to TRBJ2-3, with TRBD2 matching over 7 bases. Germline CDR1 reads SGHTA; CDR2 reads FQGNSA. CDR3 length equals 15 residues. The CDR3 nucleotides are TGTGCCGGCAGCTTAGAAGCGGGGAACACAGATACGCAGTATTTT. Its protein is CAGSLEAGNTDTQYF.

This chain uses TRBV19 with TRBJ2-3, with a tentative D call TRBD1 (6 bases). CDR1 is LNHDA, CDR2 SQIVND, per germline (reference sequence). The germline V and J ends were trimmed by 6 bases and 1 base, with 17 bases remaining between them. The CDR3 length is 16 residues. This CDR3 reads CASSHRGGSGTDTQYF. Here the CDR3 DNA reads TGTGCCAGTAGCCATAGAGGGGGATCCGGCACAGATACGCAGTATTTT.

V usage is TRBV11-3 and J usage is TRBJ1-1, with a tentative D call TRBD1 (6 bases). The CDR3 contains 12 residues. Germline lookup yields CDR1 SGHNT and CDR2 YENEEA. V was shortened by 5 bases and J by 10 bases, with 14 bases between the two germline ends. The chain's CDR3 is CASSVRRGTAFF. The CDR3 nucleotides read TGTGCCAGCAGCGTACGTAGGGGGACAGCTTTCTTT.

The chain couples TRBV19 to TRBJ1-1; D is unresolved. CDR1 and CDR2 (germline): LNHDA, SQIVND (reference sequence). V shed 1 base and J shed 5 bases, with 11 bases lying between them. The CDR3 is made up of 14 amino acids. CDR3 region: CASSIATPRTEAFF. CDR3 coding DNA: TGTGCCAGTAGTATAGCGACGCCAAGGACTGAAGCTTTCTTT.

V usage is TRBV7-6 and J usage is TRBJ2-2; 10 nucleotides align to TRBD2. Germline trimming cut 4 bases from V and 4 bases from J; bases unmatched to any gene: 6. Germline CDR1 and CDR2: SGHVS and FNYEAQ. The CDR3 is made up of 16 amino acids. The CDR3 loop is CASSSLAGEATGELFF. CDR3 DNA sequence: TGTGCCAGCAGCTCGCTAGCGGGAGAGGCCACCGGGGAGCTGTTTTTT.

This chain joins TRBV10-2 and TRBJ2-2; D is unresolved. Germline V gene lookup returns CDR1 WSHSY and CDR2 SAAADI. The CDR3 contains 14 residues. V dropped 7 bases and J dropped 1 base, with 10 bases sitting between them. CDR3 DNA: TGCGCCAGCACTTCGGACCAGAACACCGGGGAGCTGTTTTTT. Its translation: CASTSDQNTGELFF.

The J gene is TRBJ1-5, the V gene TRBV7-9, with TRBD1 matching over 7 bases. The germline gives CDR1 SEHNR, CDR2 FQNEAQ (reference sequence). CDR3 length: 14 amino acids. V was pared by 3 bases and J by 1 base, with 0 bases of the junction left unmatched. CDR3 bases: TGTGCCAGCAGCTTGACAGGGAGCAATCAGCCCCAGCATTTT. Translating it yields CASSLTGSNQPQHF.

This clonotype appeared a few times. This sequence joins TRBV10-2 and TRBJ1-6; 9 nucleotides line up with TRBD1. The CDR3 runs to 17 residues. The ends lost 4 bases at V and 9 bases at J; junction bases unmatched: 13. The germline CDR1 and CDR2 sequences are WSHSY and SAAADI. The CDR3 nucleotides are TGCGCCAGCAGTGCTTATATACCGGGACAGGGTGGTTCACCCCTCCACTTT. Translating it yields CASSAYIPGQGGSPLHF.

The sample holds a few counts of this clonotype. The chain is built from TRBV29-1 and TRBJ1-1; D gene ambiguous. Germline lookup yields CDR1 SQVTM and CDR2 ANQGSEA. The CDR3 length is 13 residues. Trimming left V 3 bases short and J 5 bases short, with 13 bases between. The CDR3: CSVEGPGRTEAFF. The CDR3 DNA reads TGCAGCGTTGAGGGTCCGGGAAGGACTGAAGCTTTCTTT.

J is TRBJ1-6 and V is TRBV6-1; D uncertain. This CDR3 has 13 amino acids. Trimming shortened V by 5 bases and J by 6 bases, and 8 bases separated the two germline ends. The germline V gene has CDR1 MNHNS and CDR2 SASEGT. This CDR3 reads CASSRPTNSPLHF. CDR3 nucleotide sequence: TGTGCCAGCAGTAGACCGACTAATTCACCCCTCCACTTT.

The CDR3, as DNA: TGTGCCAGCACCCCCCGGATGAACTATGGCTACACCTTC. This encodes CASTPRMNYGYTF. This sequence joins TRBV12-3 or TRBV12-4 and TRBJ1-2; D gene unclear. The CDR3 runs 13 residues. The germline V and J ends were trimmed by 7 bases and 2 bases, with 11 bases remaining between them.